The following is a TCR beta chain sequence with its context. No antigen is known for it. Germline CDR1 GTSNPN, CDR2 SVGIG (reference sequence). The V end was cut by 2 bases, the J end by 0 bases, with 17 bases between. The CDR3 is 16 amino acids. Repertoires were generated with immunoSEQ multiplex PCR, while TCRdb's copy carries only in-frame clones and drops some. The sample shows a few million clones, more than 90% of them seen only once. These data are taken from a study of shared clonotypes between healthy human individuals. Study-level results: Some naive CD4 clonotypes, around 4.7%, turned up in common across several donors.

V gene TRBV30 combines with J gene TRBJ2-7; tentatively, D is TRBD1 or TRBD2 (5 bases each). This clonotype was sampled from a man younger than 35 in good health. Sequencing used naive CD4+ T cells sorted from blood. Subset of the sample: CD45RA+ positively selected. CDR3 protein: CAWSLGSGTHSYEQYF. The DNA of the CDR3 is TGTGCCTGGAGTTTAGGATCCGGGACGCACTCCTACGAGCAGTACTTC.